A selection of T cell receptor beta chains follows, all from one sample in a study of CD8+CD57+ T cells in acquired aplastic anemia. TCRdb analysed the reads with MiXCR anew, one entry per CDR3 protein. The sample records about 150,000 distinct CDR3 sequences, about 50% being singletons. Sequenced sample: sorted CD4+, CD8+, or CD8+CD57+ T cells (not recorded which) from PBMCs. The receptors were gathered from a human donor with aplastic anemia. CDR3s include the opening cysteine and the closing phenylalanine or tryptophan. The order of the fields is J gene, clone size, D gene, V gene, CDR3 DNA, CDR3 protein. The D gene is left open where the match is weak. Not every row has a clone size; where given, it reads once, few, many or a size class.

j_call: TRBJ2-3; clone_size: many; d_call: TRBD2; v_call: TRBV7-6; cdr3_nt: TGTGCCAGCAGCTTCGGCGGGGGGGGGGCCGCACGCACAGATACGCAGTATTTT; cdr3_aa: CASSFGGGGAARTDTQYF
j_call: TRBJ2-5; clone_size: few; d_call: TRBD1; v_call: TRBV24-1; cdr3_nt: TGTGCCACCAGTGATAATGACAGGGGAGAAGAGACCCAGTACTTC; cdr3_aa: CATSDNDRGEETQYF
j_call: TRBJ2-2; clone_size: NA; d_call: TRBD2; v_call: TRBV10-2; cdr3_nt: TGCGCCAGCAGTGCTAGGACTAGCGGGGGGTCAAACACCGGGGAGCTGTTTTTT; cdr3_aa: CASSARTSGGSNTGELFF
j_call: TRBJ2-7; clone_size: many; d_call: TRBD1; v_call: TRBV19; cdr3_nt: TGTGCCAGTAGTATCCTGGGACAGGGAAACTACGAGCAGTACTTC; cdr3_aa: CASSILGQGNYEQYF
j_call: TRBJ2-5; clone_size: NA; d_call: TRBD2; v_call: TRBV7-2; cdr3_nt: TGTGCCAGCACCCTCCCCAGCGGGGGGCAAGAGACCCAGTACTTC; cdr3_aa: CASTLPSGGQETQYF
j_call: TRBJ2-7; clone_size: few; d_call: TRBD1; v_call: TRBV27; cdr3_nt: TGTGCCAGCAGTTTCTCCAGGGGGCCCCTTTCCTACGAGCAGTACTTC; cdr3_aa: CASSFSRGPLSYEQYF
j_call: TRBJ1-4; clone_size: few; d_call: NA; v_call: TRBV20-1; cdr3_nt: TGCAGTGCCTGGGTCGCAACTAATGAAAAACTGTTTTTT; cdr3_aa: CSAWVATNEKLFF
j_call: TRBJ1-5; clone_size: few; d_call: TRBD1; v_call: TRBV15; cdr3_nt: TGTGCCACCAGCACTTGGGACAGGGAGAATCAGCCCCAGCATTTT; cdr3_aa: CATSTWDRENQPQHF
j_call: TRBJ1-4; clone_size: NA; d_call: NA; v_call: TRBV2; cdr3_nt: TGTGCCAGCGGTGGCAGGGTAGAAGAAAAACTGTTTTTT; cdr3_aa: CASGGRVEEKLFF
j_call: TRBJ2-7; clone_size: few; d_call: NA; v_call: TRBV2; cdr3_nt: TGTGCCAGCAGGAGGGGGTTTGTGTACGAGCAGTACTTC; cdr3_aa: CASRRGFVYEQYF
j_call: TRBJ2-7; clone_size: few; d_call: NA; v_call: TRBV7-8; cdr3_nt: TGTGCCAGCAGCTTAGTCTCGGGGGAGCAGTACTTC; cdr3_aa: CASSLVSGEQYF
j_call: TRBJ2-3; clone_size: NA; d_call: NA; v_call: TRBV29-1; cdr3_nt: TGCAGCGTTATACCCTTACGCACAGATACGCAGTATTTT; cdr3_aa: CSVIPLRTDTQYF
j_call: TRBJ2-7; clone_size: many; d_call: NA; v_call: TRBV5-1; cdr3_nt: TGCGCCAGCAGCGCCTCGGCCGGATACGAGCAGTACTTC; cdr3_aa: CASSASAGYEQYF
j_call: TRBJ1-2; clone_size: many; d_call: TRBD1; v_call: TRBV7-6; cdr3_nt: TGTGCCAGCAGCTTAGAGGCGGGGGACAGGGGCCTCTATGGCTACACCTTC; cdr3_aa: CASSLEAGDRGLYGYTF
j_call: TRBJ1-2; clone_size: few; d_call: NA; v_call: TRBV10-3; cdr3_nt: TGTGCCATCAATAATAACTATGGCTACACCTTC; cdr3_aa: CAINNNYGYTF
j_call: TRBJ2-2; clone_size: NA; d_call: NA; v_call: TRBV5-4; cdr3_nt: TGTGCCAGCGGCTTGGAGAACACCGGGGAGCTGTTTTTT; cdr3_aa: CASGLENTGELFF
j_call: TRBJ1-4; clone_size: many; d_call: NA; v_call: TRBV2; cdr3_nt: TGTGCCAGCAGGGTAGGGTATGCCCGAAATGAAAAACTGTTTTTT; cdr3_aa: CASRVGYARNEKLFF
j_call: TRBJ1-1; clone_size: many; d_call: NA; v_call: TRBV6-5; cdr3_nt: TGTGCCAGCAGTTACGAGGGCTACGCTGAAGCTTTCTTT; cdr3_aa: CASSYEGYAEAFF
j_call: TRBJ1-1; clone_size: few; d_call: NA; v_call: TRBV11-1; cdr3_nt: TGTGCCAGCAGCTTATGGGGGAACACTGAAGCTTTCTTT; cdr3_aa: CASSLWGNTEAFF
j_call: TRBJ1-2; clone_size: few; d_call: NA; v_call: TRBV29-1; cdr3_nt: TGCAGCGTTGCCGGGCTCTATGGCTACACCTTC; cdr3_aa: CSVAGLYGYTF
j_call: TRBJ2-7; clone_size: few; d_call: NA; v_call: TRBV10-2; cdr3_nt: TGCGCCAGCAGTGAGTCGAAAGGTCTCGGGGAGCAGTACTTC; cdr3_aa: CASSESKGLGEQYF
j_call: TRBJ2-3; clone_size: few; d_call: NA; v_call: TRBV27; cdr3_nt: TGTGCCAGCAGTACACTAGATAGCACAGATACGCAGTATTTT; cdr3_aa: CASSTLDSTDTQYF
j_call: TRBJ2-7; clone_size: NA; d_call: NA; v_call: TRBV12-3/TRBV12-4; cdr3_nt: TGTGCCAGCAGTCCCCTACCCTACGAGCAGTACTTC; cdr3_aa: CASSPLPYEQYF
j_call: TRBJ1-2; clone_size: many; d_call: NA; v_call: TRBV7-9; cdr3_nt: TGTGCCAGCAGCCGAGGAAGGGCAGAAAGCAACTATGGCTACACCTTC; cdr3_aa: CASSRGRAESNYGYTF
j_call: TRBJ1-4; clone_size: NA; d_call: NA; v_call: TRBV19; cdr3_nt: TGTGCCAGTATCGGGGGGGGGGCGAATAATGAAAAACTGTTTTTT; cdr3_aa: CASIGGGANNEKLFF
j_call: TRBJ2-5; clone_size: many; d_call: NA; v_call: TRBV25-1; cdr3_nt: TGTGCCAGCAGTGAGGGGGACCTGGGAGAGACCCAGTACTTC; cdr3_aa: CASSEGDLGETQYF
j_call: TRBJ1-1; clone_size: NA; d_call: NA; v_call: TRBV10-3; cdr3_nt: TGTGCCATCAGTGCAGGGGAGGCTGAAGCTTTCTTT; cdr3_aa: CAISAGEAEAFF
j_call: TRBJ1-2; clone_size: many; d_call: TRBD1; v_call: TRBV7-8; cdr3_nt: TGTGCCAGCAGCTTTGGCCGGGACAGGGGAACGAACGGCTACACCTTC; cdr3_aa: CASSFGRDRGTNGYTF
j_call: TRBJ1-5; clone_size: NA; d_call: NA; v_call: TRBV19; cdr3_nt: TGTGCCAGTAGTCCAACGGACGGGGGGAACAATCAGCCCCAGCATTTT; cdr3_aa: CASSPTDGGNNQPQHF
j_call: TRBJ1-1; clone_size: NA; d_call: NA; v_call: TRBV19; cdr3_nt: TGTGCCAGTAGTATGGGTGGGAACACTGAAGTTTTCTTT; cdr3_aa: CASSMGGNTEVFF
j_call: TRBJ2-2; clone_size: many; d_call: NA; v_call: TRBV5-5; cdr3_nt: TGTGCCAGCAGCTTGGCAGGGGGGAACGGGGAGCTGTTTTTT; cdr3_aa: CASSLAGGNGELFF
j_call: TRBJ2-7; clone_size: NA; d_call: NA; v_call: TRBV20-1; cdr3_nt: TGCAGTGGAGCCTTAAGCTCCTACGAGCAGTACTTC; cdr3_aa: CSGALSSYEQYF
j_call: TRBJ1-1; clone_size: NA; d_call: NA; v_call: TRBV9; cdr3_nt: TGTGCCAGCAGCGTAGCTCTGGGGAACACTGAAGCTTTCTTT; cdr3_aa: CASSVALGNTEAFF
j_call: TRBJ2-2; clone_size: NA; d_call: TRBD2; v_call: TRBV29-1; cdr3_nt: TGCAGCGCCCTGGGGGGGTCCACCGGGGAGCTGTTTTTT; cdr3_aa: CSALGGSTGELFF
j_call: TRBJ2-7; clone_size: NA; d_call: TRBD2; v_call: TRBV7-3; cdr3_nt: TGTGCCAGCAGCACCCTAGCGGGGGCCGAGCAGTGCTTC; cdr3_aa: CASSTLAGAEQCF
j_call: TRBJ2-5; clone_size: few; d_call: NA; v_call: TRBV24-1; cdr3_nt: TGTGCCACCAGTGATTTGACAGGGTGGTACTTC; cdr3_aa: CATSDLTGWYF
j_call: TRBJ2-3; clone_size: many; d_call: NA; v_call: TRBV6-4; cdr3_nt: TGTGCCAGCAGTGACGGGACTAGCACAGATACGCAGTATTTT; cdr3_aa: CASSDGTSTDTQYF
j_call: TRBJ2-1; clone_size: NA; d_call: NA; v_call: TRBV7-9; cdr3_nt: TGTGCCAGCAGCTTAGAGGGCTACAATGAGCTGTTCTTC; cdr3_aa: CASSLEGYNELFF
j_call: TRBJ2-7; clone_size: NA; d_call: NA; v_call: TRBV9; cdr3_nt: TGTGCCAGCAGCGGGCAGTCACAAGGACGGGAGCAGTACTTC; cdr3_aa: CASSGQSQGREQYF
j_call: TRBJ2-1; clone_size: few; d_call: TRBD1; v_call: TRBV14; cdr3_nt: TGTGCCAGCAGCCAACGGACAGGGCGGATGGGTGTTCGGGTGAATGAGCAGTTCTTC; cdr3_aa: CASSQRTGRMGVRVNEQFF
j_call: TRBJ1-4; clone_size: few; d_call: TRBD1; v_call: TRBV24-1; cdr3_nt: TGTGCCACCAGTGATGCCGGGACAGCTAATGAAAAACTGTTTTTT; cdr3_aa: CATSDAGTANEKLFF
j_call: TRBJ2-5; clone_size: NA; d_call: NA; v_call: TRBV15; cdr3_nt: TGTGCCACCAGCAGGGTAAAGGGCAGACAAGAGACCCAGTACTTC; cdr3_aa: CATSRVKGRQETQYF
j_call: TRBJ2-1; clone_size: NA; d_call: TRBD1; v_call: TRBV19; cdr3_nt: TGTGCCAGTAGTGTGGGACAGACCTTCAATGAGCAGTTCTTC; cdr3_aa: CASSVGQTFNEQFF
j_call: TRBJ2-7; clone_size: many; d_call: NA; v_call: TRBV5-1; cdr3_nt: TGCGCCAGCAGCTTGTTTGGCTACGAGCAGTACTTC; cdr3_aa: CASSLFGYEQYF